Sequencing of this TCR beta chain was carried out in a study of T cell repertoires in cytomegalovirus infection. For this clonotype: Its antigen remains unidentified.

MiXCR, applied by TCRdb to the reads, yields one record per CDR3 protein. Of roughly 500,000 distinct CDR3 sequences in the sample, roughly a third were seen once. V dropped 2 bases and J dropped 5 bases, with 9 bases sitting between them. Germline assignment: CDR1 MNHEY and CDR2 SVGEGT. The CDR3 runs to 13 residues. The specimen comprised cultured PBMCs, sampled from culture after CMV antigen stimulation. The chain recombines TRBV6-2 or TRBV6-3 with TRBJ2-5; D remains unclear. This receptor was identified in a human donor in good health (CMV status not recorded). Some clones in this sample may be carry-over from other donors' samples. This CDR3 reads CASSYRTTETQYF. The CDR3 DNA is TGTGCCAGCAGTTACCGCACGACGGAGACCCAGTACTTC.